This T cell receptor beta chain was identified during a study of technical replicates of blood from several donors. This clone was recorded once. Germline V lookup: CDR1 LNHDA, CDR2 SQIVND (reference sequence). The ends were cut back, 4 bases at V and 5 bases at J, with 8 bases in the middle. The CDR3 has 13 residues. Sequenced by immunoSEQ multiplex PCR; TCRdb stores in-frame clones only, minus some. The sample lists approximately 73,000 clones, 85% to 95% seen once, with approximately 0.4% in the top ten. This TCR was sampled from a human donor in good health. Sequenced input: T cells isolated from PBMCs. The chain employs TRBV19 and TRBJ1-4, with D tentatively TRBD1 (5 bases). This CDR3 is CASSRQSNEKLFF. As DNA, the CDR3 is TGTGCCAGTAGTAGACAGAGCAATGAAAAACTGTTTTTT.